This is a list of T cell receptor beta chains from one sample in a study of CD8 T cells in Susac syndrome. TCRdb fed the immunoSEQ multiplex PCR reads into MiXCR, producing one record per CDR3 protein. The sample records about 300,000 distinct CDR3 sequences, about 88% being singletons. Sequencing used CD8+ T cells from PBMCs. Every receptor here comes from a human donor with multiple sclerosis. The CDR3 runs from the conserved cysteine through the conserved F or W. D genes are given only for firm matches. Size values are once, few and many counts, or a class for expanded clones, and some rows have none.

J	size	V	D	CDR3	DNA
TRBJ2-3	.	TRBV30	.	CAWKAPPDTQYF	TGTGCCTGGAAGGCCCCTCCAGATACGCAGTATTTT
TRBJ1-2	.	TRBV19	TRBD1	CASSPGQGAYGYTF	TGTGCCAGTAGTCCCGGACAGGGGGCCTATGGCTACACCTTC
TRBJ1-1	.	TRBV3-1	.	CASSQDFQVTEAFF	TGTGCCAGCAGCCAAGATTTCCAGGTGACTGAAGCTTTCTTT
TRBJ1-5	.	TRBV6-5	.	CASSYDGLSNQPQHF	TGTGCCAGCAGTTATGACGGTCTATCGAATCAGCCCCAGCATTTT
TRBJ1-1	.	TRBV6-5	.	CASSYSGEVTEAFF	TGTGCCAGCAGTTACTCAGGGGAGGTCACTGAAGCTTTCTTT
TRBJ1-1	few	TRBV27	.	CASRDGGGTEAFF	TGTGCCAGCAGGGACGGTGGAGGCACTGAAGCTTTCTTT
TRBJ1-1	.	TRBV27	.	CASNNRAGNTEAFF	TGTGCCAGCAACAACAGGGCGGGGAACACTGAAGCTTTCTTT
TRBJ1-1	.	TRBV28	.	CASSFGDATEAFF	TGTGCCAGCAGTTTTGGGGATGCCACTGAAGCTTTCTTT
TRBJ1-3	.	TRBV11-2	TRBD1	CASSPHDWTGGNTIYF	TGTGCCAGCAGCCCGCACGACTGGACAGGGGGAAACACCATATATTTT
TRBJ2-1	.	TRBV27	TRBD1	CASSPGYLGTGSANEQFF	TGTGCCAGCAGCCCCGGATATTTGGGGACAGGGTCCGCCAATGAGCAGTTCTTC
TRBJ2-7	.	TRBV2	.	CASSVLGGYEQYF	TGTGCCAGCAGTGTTTTGGGTGGGTACGAGCAGTACTTC
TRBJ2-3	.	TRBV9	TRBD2	CASSGLAGGPVTDTQYF	TGTGCCAGCAGCGGTCTAGCGGGAGGGCCAGTCACAGATACGCAGTATTTT
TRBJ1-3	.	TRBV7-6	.	CASSSAEVRDTIYF	TGTGCCAGCAGCTCCGCAGAGGTTCGAGACACCATATATTTT
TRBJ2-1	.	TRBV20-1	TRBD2	CSARDTREGQYEQFF	TGCAGTGCTAGAGATACCCGGGAGGGCCAGTATGAGCAGTTCTTC
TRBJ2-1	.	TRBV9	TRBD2	CASSPRASGRVDNEQFF	TGTGCCAGCAGCCCGCGGGCTAGCGGGAGGGTTGACAATGAGCAGTTCTTC
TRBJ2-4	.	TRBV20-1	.	CSALRDSKNIQYF	TGCAGTGCCCTCCGGGATAGCAAGAACATTCAGTACTTC
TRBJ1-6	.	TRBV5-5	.	CASSLAPKDPRAPLHF	TGTGCCAGCAGCTTGGCGCCGAAAGATCCACGGGCACCCCTCCACTTT
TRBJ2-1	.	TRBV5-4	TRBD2	CASSLSGRGYRSYNEQFF	TGTGCCAGCAGCTTGAGCGGGAGGGGCTACCGCTCCTACAATGAGCAGTTCTTC
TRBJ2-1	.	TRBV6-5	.	CASSYSTGIGHEQFF	TGTGCCAGCAGTTACTCTACGGGGATAGGCCATGAGCAGTTCTTC
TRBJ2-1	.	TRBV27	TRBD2	CASSPLGTSGFNEQFF	TGTGCCAGCAGTCCGCTCGGGACTAGCGGGTTCAATGAGCAGTTCTTC
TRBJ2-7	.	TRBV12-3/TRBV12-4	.	CASSPGYHSYEQYF	TGTGCCAGCAGTCCGGGGTACCACTCCTACGAGCAGTACTTC
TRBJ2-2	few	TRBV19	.	CASSTGVTGELFF	TGTGCCAGTAGTACCGGAGTCACCGGGGAGCTGTTTTTT
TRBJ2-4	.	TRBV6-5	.	CASSYLGGERAKNIQYF	TGTGCCAGCAGTTACCTAGGGGGGGAGAGGGCCAAAAACATTCAGTACTTC
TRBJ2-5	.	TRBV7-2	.	CASSPTATGTPKTQYF	TGTGCCAGCAGCCCGACGGCGACCGGGACTCCTAAGACCCAGTACTTC
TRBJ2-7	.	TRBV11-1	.	CASSTLETYEQYF	TGTGCCAGCAGCACCCTGGAAACCTACGAGCAGTACTTC
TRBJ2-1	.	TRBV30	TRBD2	CAWSFLTSGVYNEQFF	TGTGCCTGGAGTTTTTTGACTAGCGGCGTTTACAATGAGCAGTTCTTC
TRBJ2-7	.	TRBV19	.	CASSIPNGDEQYF	TGTGCCAGTAGTATTCCCAACGGGGACGAGCAGTACTTC
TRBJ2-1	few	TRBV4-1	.	CASSQYSYNEQFF	TGCGCCAGCAGCCAATACTCCTACAATGAGCAGTTCTTC
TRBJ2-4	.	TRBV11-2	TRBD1	CASSSRTGAKNIQYF	TGTGCCAGCAGCTCCCGGACAGGGGCCAAAAACATTCAGTACTTC
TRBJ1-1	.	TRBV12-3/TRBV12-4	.	CASSFETVNTEAFF	TGTGCCAGCAGTTTCGAGACCGTGAACACTGAAGCTTTCTTT
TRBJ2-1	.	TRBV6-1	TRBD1	CASSERQGLRRDEQFF	TGTGCCAGCAGTGAAAGACAGGGGCTCCGAAGAGATGAGCAGTTCTTC
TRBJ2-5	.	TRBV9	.	CASSPDWGETQYF	TGTGCCAGCAGCCCCGACTGGGGAGAGACCCAGTACTTC
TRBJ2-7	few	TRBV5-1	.	CASSLRGLLGEQYF	TGCGCCAGCAGCTTAAGGGGACTGCTTGGTGAGCAGTACTTC
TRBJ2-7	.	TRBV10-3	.	CAITDSYEQYF	TGTGCCATCACGGACTCCTACGAGCAGTACTTC
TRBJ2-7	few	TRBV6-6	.	CASSSLREHEQYF	TGTGCCAGCAGTTCTCTCAGGGAACACGAGCAGTACTTC
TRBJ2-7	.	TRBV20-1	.	CSAIRAGDRLNDPPYEQYF	TGCAGTGCCATCAGGGCGGGGGACAGGCTCAATGACCCCCCCTACGAGCAGTACTTC
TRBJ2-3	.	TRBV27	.	CASRSDTQYF	TGTGCCAGCAGGTCGGATACGCAGTATTTT
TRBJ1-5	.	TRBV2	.	CASSAGFGNQPQHF	TGTGCCAGCAGCGCAGGGTTTGGCAATCAGCCCCAGCATTTT
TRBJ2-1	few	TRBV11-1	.	CASSLYSRWGDEQFF	TGTGCCAGCAGCTTATACAGTCGGTGGGGCGATGAGCAGTTCTTC
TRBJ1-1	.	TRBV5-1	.	CASSLKGVDEAFF	TGCGCCAGCAGCTTGAAGGGGGTTGATGAAGCTTTCTTT
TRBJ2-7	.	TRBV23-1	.	CASSQSPYEQYF	TGCGCCAGCAGTCAATCCCCCTACGAGCAGTACTTC
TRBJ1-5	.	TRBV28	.	CASSFRSNRVNQPQHF	TGTGCCAGCAGTTTTCGGTCCAACAGGGTCAATCAGCCCCAGCATTTT
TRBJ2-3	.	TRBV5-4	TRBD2	CASSFRREMSDTQYF	TGTGCCAGCAGCTTCAGGCGGGAGATGTCAGATACGCAGTATTTT
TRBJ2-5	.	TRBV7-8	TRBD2	CASSPPGLEETQYF	TGTGCCAGCAGCCCCCCGGGACTAGAAGAGACCCAGTACTTC
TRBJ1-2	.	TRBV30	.	CAWWGDGYTF	TGTGCCTGGTGGGGGGATGGCTACACCTTC
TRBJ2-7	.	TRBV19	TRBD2	CASSIGTSEYEQYF	TGTGCCAGTAGTATCGGGACTAGCGAGTACGAGCAGTACTTC
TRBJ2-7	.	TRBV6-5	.	CASGLRRDDEQYF	TGTGCCAGCGGACTCCGTCGGGATGACGAGCAGTACTTC
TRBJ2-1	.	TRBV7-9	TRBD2	CASSLGGSDLAEQFF	TGTGCCAGCAGCTTAGGCGGGAGTGATTTAGCTGAGCAGTTCTTC
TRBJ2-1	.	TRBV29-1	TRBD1	CSVGTGVNEQFF	TGCAGCGTCGGGACAGGGGTGAATGAGCAGTTCTTC
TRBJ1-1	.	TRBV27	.	CASSPWTVPMNTEAFF	TGTGCCAGCAGCCCATGGACAGTGCCCATGAACACTGAAGCTTTCTTT
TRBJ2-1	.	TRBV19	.	CASSIAGRYNEQFF	TGTGCCAGTAGTATAGCCGGGCGGTACAATGAGCAGTTCTTC
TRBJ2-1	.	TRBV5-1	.	CASSPESLYNEQFF	TGCGCCAGCAGCCCGGAGAGTTTGTACAATGAGCAGTTCTTC